The sequence of this T cell receptor beta chain was determined in a study of cytomegalovirus exposure and HLA in healthy donors. Findings and caveats of the study: For most TCR beta V segments, an earlier analysis put the productive rate at about 90% or about 30% of the time. DRB1 showed the most TCR associations and HLA-C the fewest in a later analysis, as rates varied by HLA locus. A missense DCLRE1C variant was associated with V- and J-gene trimming of TCR beta chains in a later analysis, and an independent cohort replicated the association.

The ends were cut back, 4 bases at V and 2 bases at J, with 20 bases in the middle. The CDR3 length is 17 residues. Germline values: CDR1 SGHTA, CDR2 FQGTGA. The study ran its PCR with 60 Vbeta and 13 Jbeta primers. Profiling relied on immunoSEQ multiplex PCR, and the TCRdb table lists in-frame clones only, not all of them. The repertoire holds over 150,000 clones, with around 68% as singletons. As to this clone: Antigen specificity is unknown.

The chain recombines TRBV7-3 with TRBJ1-1, with D perhaps TRBD1 (6 bases). The sequence was collected from a woman in her forties in good health and CMV-seropositive. The sequenced material came from PBMCs. The CDR3 spells CASSYTGSPQFNTEAFF. The CDR3 DNA is TGTGCCAGCAGCTACACAGGGTCCCCTCAGTTCAACACTGAAGCTTTCTTT.